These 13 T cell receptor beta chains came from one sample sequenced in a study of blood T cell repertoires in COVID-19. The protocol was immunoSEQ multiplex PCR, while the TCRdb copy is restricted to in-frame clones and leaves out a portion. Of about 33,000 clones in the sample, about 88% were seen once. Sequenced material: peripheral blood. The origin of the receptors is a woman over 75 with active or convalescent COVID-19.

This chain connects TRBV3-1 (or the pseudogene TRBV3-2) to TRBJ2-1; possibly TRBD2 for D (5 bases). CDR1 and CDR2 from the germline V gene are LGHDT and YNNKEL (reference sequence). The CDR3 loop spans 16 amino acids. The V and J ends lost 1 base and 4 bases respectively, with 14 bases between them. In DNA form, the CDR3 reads TGTGCCAGCAGCCAAGGAGGGCCGACCCTATACAATGAGCAGTTCTTC. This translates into CASSQGGPTLYNEQFF.

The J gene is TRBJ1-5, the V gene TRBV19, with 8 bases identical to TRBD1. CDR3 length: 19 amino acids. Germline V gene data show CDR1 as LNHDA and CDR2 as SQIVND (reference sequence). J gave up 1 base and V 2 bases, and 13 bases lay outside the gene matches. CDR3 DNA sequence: TGTGCCAGTAGTATACGTGCTGGGACAGGAGTTGGGAGCAATCAGCCCCAGCATTTT. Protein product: CASSIRAGTGVGSNQPQHF.

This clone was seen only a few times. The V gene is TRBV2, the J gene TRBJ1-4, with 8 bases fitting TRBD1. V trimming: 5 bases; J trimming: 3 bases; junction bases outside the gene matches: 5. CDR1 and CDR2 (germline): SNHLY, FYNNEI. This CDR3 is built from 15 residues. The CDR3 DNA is TGTGCCAGCAGTCACGACAGGGGATCTAATGAAAAACTGTTTTTT. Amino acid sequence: CASSHDRGSNEKLFF.

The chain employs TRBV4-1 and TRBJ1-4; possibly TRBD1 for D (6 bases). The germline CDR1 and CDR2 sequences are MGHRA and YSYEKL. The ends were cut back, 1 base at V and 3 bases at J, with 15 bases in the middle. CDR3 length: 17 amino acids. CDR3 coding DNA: TGCGCCAGCAGCCAAGTCTCCCTGGACAGCTCTAATGAAAAACTGTTTTTT. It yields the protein CASSQVSLDSSNEKLFF.

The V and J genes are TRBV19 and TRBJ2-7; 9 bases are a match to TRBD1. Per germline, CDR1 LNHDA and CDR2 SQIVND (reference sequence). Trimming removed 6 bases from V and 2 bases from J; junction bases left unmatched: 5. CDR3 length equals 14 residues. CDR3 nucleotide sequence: TGTGCCAGTAGCGGACAGGGGTTCCCCTACGAGCAGTACTTC. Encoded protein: CASSGQGFPYEQYF.

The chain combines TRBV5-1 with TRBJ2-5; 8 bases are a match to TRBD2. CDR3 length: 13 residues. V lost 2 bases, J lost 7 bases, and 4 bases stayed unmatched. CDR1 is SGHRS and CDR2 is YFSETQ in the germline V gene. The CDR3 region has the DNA TGCGCCAGCAGCTTAGCGGGGGTTGGGACCCAGTACTTC. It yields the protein CASSLAGVGTQYF.

The CDR3 sequence is CASSIVGRIYGYTF. For the CDR3, the DNA is TGTGCCAGTAGTATAGTAGGCAGGATTTATGGCTACACCTTC. The V gene is TRBV19, the J gene TRBJ1-2; D is ambiguous. The CDR3 is made up of 14 amino acids. With 1 base removed from V and 5 bases from J, the gap between germline ends came to 11 bases. Germline CDR1 and CDR2: LNHDA and SQIVND (reference sequence).

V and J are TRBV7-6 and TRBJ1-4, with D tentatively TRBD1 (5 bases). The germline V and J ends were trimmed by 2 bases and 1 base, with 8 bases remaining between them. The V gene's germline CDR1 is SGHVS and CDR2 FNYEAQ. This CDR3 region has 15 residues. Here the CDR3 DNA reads TGTGCCAGCAGCTTATATCAGGGAACTAATGAAAAACTGTTTTTT. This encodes CASSLYQGTNEKLFF.

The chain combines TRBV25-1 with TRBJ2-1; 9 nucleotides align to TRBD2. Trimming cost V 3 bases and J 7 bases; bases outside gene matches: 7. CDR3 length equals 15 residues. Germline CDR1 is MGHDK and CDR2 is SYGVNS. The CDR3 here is CASSDGGGVVNEQFF. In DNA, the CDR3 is TGTGCCAGCAGTGACGGCGGGGGGGTCGTGAATGAGCAGTTCTTC.

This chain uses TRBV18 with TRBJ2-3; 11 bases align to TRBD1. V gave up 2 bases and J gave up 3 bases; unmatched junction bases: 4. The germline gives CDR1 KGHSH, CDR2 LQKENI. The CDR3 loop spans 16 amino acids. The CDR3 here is CASSPTGTGGTDTQYF. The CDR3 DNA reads TGTGCCAGCTCACCAACCGGGACAGGGGGAACAGATACGCAGTATTTT. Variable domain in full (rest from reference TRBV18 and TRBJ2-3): NAGVMQNPRHLVRRRGQEARLRCSPMKGHSHVYWYRQLPEEGLKFMVYLQKENIIDESGMPKERFSAEFPKEGPSILRIQQVVRGDSAAYFCASSPTGTGGTDTQYFGPGTRLTVL.

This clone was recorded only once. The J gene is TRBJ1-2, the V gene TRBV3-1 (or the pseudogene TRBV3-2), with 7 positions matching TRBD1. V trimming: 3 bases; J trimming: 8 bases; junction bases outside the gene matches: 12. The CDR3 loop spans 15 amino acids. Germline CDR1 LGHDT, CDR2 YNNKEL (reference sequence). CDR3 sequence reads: CASSHKGAGSRGYTF. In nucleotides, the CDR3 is TGTGCCAGCAGCCATAAGGGGGCGGGATCGCGGGGCTACACCTTC.

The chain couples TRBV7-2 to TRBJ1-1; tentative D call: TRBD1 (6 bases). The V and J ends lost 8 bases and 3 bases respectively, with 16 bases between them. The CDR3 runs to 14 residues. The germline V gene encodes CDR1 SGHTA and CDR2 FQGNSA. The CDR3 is CASQRQAGYTEAFF. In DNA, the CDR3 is TGTGCCAGCCAAAGACAGGCTGGGTACACTGAAGCTTTCTTT.

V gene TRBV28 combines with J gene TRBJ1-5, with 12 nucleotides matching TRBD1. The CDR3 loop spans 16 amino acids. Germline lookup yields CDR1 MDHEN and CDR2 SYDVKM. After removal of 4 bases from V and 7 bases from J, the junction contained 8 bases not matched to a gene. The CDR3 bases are TGTGCCAGCAGTTCCGCCGGGACAGGGGGCGGACAGCCCCAGCATTTT. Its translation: CASSSAGTGGGQPQHF.